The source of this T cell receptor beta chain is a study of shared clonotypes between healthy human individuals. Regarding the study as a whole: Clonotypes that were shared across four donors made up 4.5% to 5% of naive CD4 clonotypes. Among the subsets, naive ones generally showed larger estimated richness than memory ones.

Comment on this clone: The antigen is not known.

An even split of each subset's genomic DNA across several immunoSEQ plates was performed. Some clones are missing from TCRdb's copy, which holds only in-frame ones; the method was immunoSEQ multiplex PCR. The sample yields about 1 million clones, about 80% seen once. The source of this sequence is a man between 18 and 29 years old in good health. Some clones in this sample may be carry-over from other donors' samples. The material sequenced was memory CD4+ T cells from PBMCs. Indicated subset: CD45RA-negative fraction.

The CDR3 is CASSVALRGWETQYF. The CDR3 bases are TGTGCCAGCAGCGTAGCCTTGCGGGGATGGGAGACCCAGTACTTC. The V and J genes are TRBV9 and TRBJ2-5; D is perhaps TRBD2 (6 bases). V was shortened by 0 bases and J by 5 bases, with 14 bases between the two germline ends. This CDR3 contains 15 residues. CDR1 is SGDLS, CDR2 YYNGEE, per germline.